This TCR beta chain was found in a study of T-cell memory formation after mild COVID-19. TCRdb called the 5' RACE reads again in MiXCR, with one record for every CDR3 protein. The sample consists of a few hundred thousand distinct CDR3 sequences, 16% of them appearing once. This clonotype was picked up a small number of times. The CDR3 extends over 15 amino acids. In germline, CDR1 is LNHDA, CDR2 SQIVND (reference sequence). Trimming took 5 bases from V and 0 from J, leaving 12 bases between them. The source of this sequence is a man between 18 and 35 years old who had mild COVID-19 (a few samples of this study predate the infection). Cell type and time point are not known. The gene calls are TRBV19 and TRBJ2-3; D may correspond to TRBD1 or TRBD2 (5 bases each). The sequencing input was PBMCs or a T cell subset sorted from them (not recorded which). In DNA, the CDR3 is TGTGCCAGTAGTTGGTGGGGCGGGAGCACAGATACGCAGTATTTT. Translated, it gives CASSWWGGSTDTQYF.